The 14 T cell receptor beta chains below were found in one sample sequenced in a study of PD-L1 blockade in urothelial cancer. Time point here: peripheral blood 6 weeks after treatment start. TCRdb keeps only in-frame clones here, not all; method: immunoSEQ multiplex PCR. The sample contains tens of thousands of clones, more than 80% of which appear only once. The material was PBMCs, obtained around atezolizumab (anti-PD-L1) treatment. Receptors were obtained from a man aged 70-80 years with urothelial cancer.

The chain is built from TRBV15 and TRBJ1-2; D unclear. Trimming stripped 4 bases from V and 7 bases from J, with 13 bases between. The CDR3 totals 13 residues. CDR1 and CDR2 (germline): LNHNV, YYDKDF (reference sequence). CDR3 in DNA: TGTGCCACCAGCAAATCCCTAACCGGTGGCTACACCTTC. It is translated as CATSKSLTGGYTF.

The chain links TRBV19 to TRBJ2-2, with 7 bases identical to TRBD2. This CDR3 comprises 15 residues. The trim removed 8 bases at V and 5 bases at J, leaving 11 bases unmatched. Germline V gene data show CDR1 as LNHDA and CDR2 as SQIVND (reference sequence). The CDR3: CASGRGWGGTGELFF. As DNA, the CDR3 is TGTGCCAGTGGGCGAGGGTGGGGGGGGACCGGGGAGCTGTTTTTT.

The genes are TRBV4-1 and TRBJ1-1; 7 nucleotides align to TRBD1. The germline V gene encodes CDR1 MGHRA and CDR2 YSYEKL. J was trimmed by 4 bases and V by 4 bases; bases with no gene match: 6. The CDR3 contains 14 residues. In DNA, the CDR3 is TGCGCCAGCAGCCGGGGGACAGTGAGCACTGAAGCTTTCTTT. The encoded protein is CASSRGTVSTEAFF.

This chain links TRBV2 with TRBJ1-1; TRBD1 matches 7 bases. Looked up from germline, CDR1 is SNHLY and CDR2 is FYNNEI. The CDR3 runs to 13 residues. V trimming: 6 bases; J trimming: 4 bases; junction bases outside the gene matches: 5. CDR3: CASSSAGGTEAFF. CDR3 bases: TGTGCCAGCAGCTCAGCAGGGGGCACTGAAGCTTTCTTT.

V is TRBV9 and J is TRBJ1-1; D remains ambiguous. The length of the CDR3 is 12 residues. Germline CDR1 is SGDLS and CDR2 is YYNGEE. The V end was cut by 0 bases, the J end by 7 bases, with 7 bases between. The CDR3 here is CASSVVNGEAFF. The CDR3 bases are TGTGCCAGCAGCGTAGTGAACGGTGAAGCTTTCTTT.

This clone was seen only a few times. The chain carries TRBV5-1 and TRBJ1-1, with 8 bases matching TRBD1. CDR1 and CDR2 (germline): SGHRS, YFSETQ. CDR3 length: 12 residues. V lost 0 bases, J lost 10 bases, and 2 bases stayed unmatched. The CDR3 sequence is CASSLEQGGAFF. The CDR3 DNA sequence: TGCGCCAGCAGCTTGGAACAGGGGGGAGCTTTCTTT.

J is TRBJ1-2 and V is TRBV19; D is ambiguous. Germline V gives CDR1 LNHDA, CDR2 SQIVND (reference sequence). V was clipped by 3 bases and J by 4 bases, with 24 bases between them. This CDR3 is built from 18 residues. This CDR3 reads CASSIGHASERLFYGYTF. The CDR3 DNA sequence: TGTGCCAGTAGTATCGGTCATGCCTCCGAAAGATTGTTCTATGGCTACACCTTC.

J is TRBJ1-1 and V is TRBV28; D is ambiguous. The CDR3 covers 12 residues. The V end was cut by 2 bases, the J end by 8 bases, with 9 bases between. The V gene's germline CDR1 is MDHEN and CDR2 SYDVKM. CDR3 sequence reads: CASSLEGSEAFF. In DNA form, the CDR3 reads TGTGCCAGCAGTTTAGAGGGTTCAGAAGCTTTCTTT.

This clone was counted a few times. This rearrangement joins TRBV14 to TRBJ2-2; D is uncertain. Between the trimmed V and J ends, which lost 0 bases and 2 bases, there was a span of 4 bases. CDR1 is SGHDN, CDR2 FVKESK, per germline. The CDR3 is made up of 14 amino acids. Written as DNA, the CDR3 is TGTGCCAGCAGCCAAGACTTCAACACCGGGGAGCTGTTTTTT. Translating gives CASSQDFNTGELFF. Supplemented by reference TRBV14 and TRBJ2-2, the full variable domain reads EAGVTQFPSHSVIEKGQTVTLRCDPISGHDNLYWYRRVMGKEIKFLLHFVKESKQDESGMPNNRFLAERTGGTYSTLKVQPAELEDSGVYFCASSQDFNTGELFFGEGSRLTVL.

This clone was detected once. DNA of the CDR3: TGCGCCAGCAGCCAAGACGGCGGGAGGGCCGACTACAATGAGCAGTTCTTC. Translation: CASSQDGGRADYNEQFF. The chain recombines TRBV4-1 with TRBJ2-1, with 9 positions matching TRBD2. The V segment lost 0 bases and the J segment 3 bases; nucleotides outside the gene matches: 6. The V gene's germline CDR1 is MGHRA and CDR2 YSYEKL. The CDR3 consists of 17 residues.

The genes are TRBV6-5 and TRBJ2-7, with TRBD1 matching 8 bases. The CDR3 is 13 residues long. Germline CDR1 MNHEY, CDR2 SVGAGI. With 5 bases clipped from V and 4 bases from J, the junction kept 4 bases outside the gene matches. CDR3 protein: CASSSGQGYEQYF. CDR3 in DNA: TGTGCCAGCAGTAGCGGACAGGGTTACGAGCAGTACTTC.

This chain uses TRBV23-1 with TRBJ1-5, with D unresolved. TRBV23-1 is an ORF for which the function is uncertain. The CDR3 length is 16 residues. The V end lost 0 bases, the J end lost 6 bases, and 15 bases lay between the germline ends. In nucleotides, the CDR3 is TGCGCCAGCAGTCAATCATCTGCCATCGGTCGTCAGCCCCAGCATTTT. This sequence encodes CASSQSSAIGRQPQHF.

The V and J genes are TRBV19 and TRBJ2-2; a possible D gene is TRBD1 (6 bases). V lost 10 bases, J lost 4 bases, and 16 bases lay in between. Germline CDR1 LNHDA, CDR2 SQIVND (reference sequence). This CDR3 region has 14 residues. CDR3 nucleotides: TGTGCCACCACCTTCGACAGGACCACCGGGGAGCTGTTTTTT. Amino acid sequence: CATTFDRTTGELFF.

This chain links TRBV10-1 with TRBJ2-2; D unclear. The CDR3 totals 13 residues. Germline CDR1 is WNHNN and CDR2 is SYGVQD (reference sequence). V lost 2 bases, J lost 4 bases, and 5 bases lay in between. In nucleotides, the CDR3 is TGCGCCAGCAGTGAGCGGAGCACCGGGGAGCTGTTTTTT. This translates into CASSERSTGELFF.